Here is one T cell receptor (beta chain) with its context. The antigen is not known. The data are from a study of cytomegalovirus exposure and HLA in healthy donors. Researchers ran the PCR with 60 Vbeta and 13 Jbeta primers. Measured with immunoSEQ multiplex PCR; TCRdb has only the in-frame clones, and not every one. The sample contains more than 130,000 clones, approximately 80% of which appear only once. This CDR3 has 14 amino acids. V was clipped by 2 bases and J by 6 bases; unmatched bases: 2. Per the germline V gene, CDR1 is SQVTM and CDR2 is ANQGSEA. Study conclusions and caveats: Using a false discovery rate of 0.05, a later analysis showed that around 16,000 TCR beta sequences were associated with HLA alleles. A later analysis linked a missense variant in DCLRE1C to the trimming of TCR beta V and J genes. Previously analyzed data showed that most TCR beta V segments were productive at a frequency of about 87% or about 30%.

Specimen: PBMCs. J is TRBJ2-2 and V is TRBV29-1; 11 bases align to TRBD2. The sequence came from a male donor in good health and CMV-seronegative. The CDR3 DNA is TGCAGCGTTGAACTAGCGGGGGGACCCGGGGAGCTGTTTTTT. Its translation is CSVELAGGPGELFF.